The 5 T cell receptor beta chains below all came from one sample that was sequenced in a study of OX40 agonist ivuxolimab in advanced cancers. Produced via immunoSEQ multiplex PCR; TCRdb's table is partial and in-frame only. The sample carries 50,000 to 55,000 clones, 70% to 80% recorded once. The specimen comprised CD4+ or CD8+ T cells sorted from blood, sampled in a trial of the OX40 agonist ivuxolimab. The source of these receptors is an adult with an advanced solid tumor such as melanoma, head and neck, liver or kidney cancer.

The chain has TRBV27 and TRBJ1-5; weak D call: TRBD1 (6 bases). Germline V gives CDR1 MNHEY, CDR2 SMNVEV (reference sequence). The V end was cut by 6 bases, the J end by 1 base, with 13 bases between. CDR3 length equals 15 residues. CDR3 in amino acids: CASRKQGRSNQPQHF. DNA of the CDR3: TGTGCCAGCAGGAAACAGGGAAGGAGCAATCAGCCCCAGCATTTT.

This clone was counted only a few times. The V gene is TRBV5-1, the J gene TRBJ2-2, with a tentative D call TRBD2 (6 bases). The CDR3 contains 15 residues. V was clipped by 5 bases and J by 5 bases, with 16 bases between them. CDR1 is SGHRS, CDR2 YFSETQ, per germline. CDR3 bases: TGCGCCAGCAGATATCTGAGCGGGTCTACCGGGGAGCTGTTTTTT. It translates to CASRYLSGSTGELFF.

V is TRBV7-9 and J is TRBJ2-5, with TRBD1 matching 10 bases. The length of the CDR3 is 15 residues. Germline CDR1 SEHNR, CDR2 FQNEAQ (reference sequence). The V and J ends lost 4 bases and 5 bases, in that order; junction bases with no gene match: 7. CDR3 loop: CASSWGQGRIETQYF. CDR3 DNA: TGTGCCAGCAGCTGGGGACAGGGGCGGATCGAGACCCAGTACTTC.

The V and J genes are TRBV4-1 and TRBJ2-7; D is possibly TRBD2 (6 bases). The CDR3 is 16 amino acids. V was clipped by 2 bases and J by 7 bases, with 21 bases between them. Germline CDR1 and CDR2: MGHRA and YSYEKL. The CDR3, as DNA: TGCGCCAGCAGCCAAAATGCGGGAAGACTCCTGGGGGAGCAGTACTTC. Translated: CASSQNAGRLLGEQYF.

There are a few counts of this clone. The CDR3 bases are TGTGCCAGCAGCGTTTCCTCGGGACAGGGGGCTTCTAGTGGCTACACCTTC. Amino acids: CASSVSSGQGASSGYTF. The chain joins TRBV9 to TRBJ1-2, with TRBD1 identical over 12 bases. J lost 7 bases, V lost 2 bases, and 12 bases had no gene match. Germline V CDR1 and CDR2: SGDLS, YYNGEE. The CDR3 loop spans 17 amino acids.